This T cell receptor (beta chain) was obtained from a study of radiotherapy plus CTLA-4 blockade in lung cancer (dated by TCRdb to 2017 to 2018). Regarding the study in general: Objective responses were observed in 18% of enrolled patients, and disease control was achieved in 30% to 40%. What the research found in general, with its limitations: Increased serum interferon-beta after radiation, together with early dynamic changes in blood T cell clones, were reported to be the strongest predictors of response. TCR clones derived from tumors expanded in peripheral blood after treatment with radiotherapy and ipilimumab.

The CDR3 goes from the cysteine to the phenylalanine over 14 residues. Only CDR3 DNA remains: 42 bases, in frame from the first base. CDR1 and CDR2 are read off the germline V gene as SNHLY and FYNNEI. V is reduced by 5 bases and J by 2 bases, leaving a spacing of 12 bases between them. Library preparation used the immunoSEQ multiplex PCR assay. TCRdb obtained this table from immuneACCESS and retained in-frame rearrangements with V and J assigned. These tables miss some clones; where compared with another copy, unresolved V genes account for less than half of the shortfall, and the remainder is unexplained. For this sample the table gives roughly 90,000 clones, of which roughly 70% were detected only once. The ten largest account for about 14% of the sample. This clone was detected a few times. Its antigen remains undetermined. No per-base quality is available; no much larger clone lies one base away.

The study evaluated CTLA-4 blockade (ipilimumab) given together with focal radiation therapy in patients who had chemo-refractory metastatic non-small-cell lung cancer. The rearrangement joined TRBV2 to TRBJ1-1, with TRBD1 perhaps the D gene, on 6 matching bases. This clonotype was sampled from a human donor with non-small cell lung cancer that progressed on radiotherapy plus ipilimumab. The sequencing here drew on peripheral blood, taken from a patient treated with radiotherapy plus ipilimumab. The CDR3 in this case is CASSYGGQNTEAFF. The sequenced DNA is TGTGCCAGCAGTTACGGGGGGCAAAACACTGAAGCTTTCTTT.